This T cell receptor beta chain was recorded in a study of T cells after yellow fever vaccination. This clonotype was counted ten times or more. Its specificity is not known. TCRdb recomputed calls from the 5' RACE reads with MiXCR, one row per CDR3 protein. The repertoire holds more than 65,000 distinct CDR3 sequences, with approximately 5.9% as singletons. Broader study findings: Highly abundant clonotypes carried over from the bulk population could end up in FACS-sorted repertoires as contaminants.

This CDR3 has 15 amino acids. Trimming left V 1 base short and J 1 base short, with 10 bases between. Germline CDR1 and CDR2: LGHDT and YNNKEL (reference sequence). This receptor was obtained from a man aged 18 to 35 who received the YFV17D yellow fever vaccine. The chain uses TRBV3-1 and TRBJ1-1; D gene uncertain. The sample here was CD4+ T cells sorted from PBMCs, taken around 16 days after the first yellow fever vaccination. In DNA, the CDR3 is TGTGCCAGCAGCCAAGGGGGAGTGGGGAACACTGAAGCTTTCTTT. It specifies CASSQGGVGNTEAFF.